Below are 14 T cell receptor beta chains sequenced from a single sample in a study of HIV-infected patients and healthy controls. TCRdb called the 5' RACE reads again in MiXCR, with one record for every CDR3 protein. The sample carries 15,000 to 20,000 distinct CDR3 sequences, over 15% recorded once. Sequencing was done on a sample of CD8+ T cells from blood. These receptors came from a human donor in good health.

In this sample, this clonotype turned up many times. The chain uses TRBV7-6 and TRBJ2-5, with 7 nucleotides matching TRBD2. There are 15 residues in the CDR3. Germline V CDR1 and CDR2: SGHVS, FNYEAQ. The junction had 6 bases not matched to a gene; V was cut back by 4 bases and J by 1 base. The CDR3 protein is CASSSILASQETQYF. DNA for the CDR3: TGTGCCAGCAGCTCGATACTAGCGTCCCAAGAGACCCAGTACTTC.

This clonotype was recorded many times. The chain combines TRBV27 with TRBJ2-7; TRBD1 agrees at 10 bases. Germline values: CDR1 MNHEY, CDR2 SMNVEV (reference sequence). This CDR3 comprises 13 residues. Trimming took 7 bases from V and 5 from J; bases not matched to a gene: 5. CDR3 amino acids: CASTGQGVNEQYF. The CDR3 DNA reads TGTGCCAGCACCGGACAGGGGGTCAACGAGCAGTACTTC.

This clonotype turned up a few times. The CDR3 nucleotides are TGTGCCAGCAGCTTTAGCGGGAGAGATTCCGATACGCAGTATTTT. It is translated as CASSFSGRDSDTQYF. J is TRBJ2-3 and V is TRBV9; 9 bases are shared with TRBD2. CDR1 and CDR2 (germline): SGDLS, YYNGEE. CDR3 size: 15 residues. Losses at the gene ends were 4 bases for V and 6 bases for J; bases not matched to a gene: 9.

This chain joins TRBV9 and TRBJ1-1; tentative D call: TRBD1 (6 bases). CDR3 length: 16 amino acids. Germline CDR1 and CDR2: SGDLS and YYNGEE. Trimming removed 4 bases at V and 1 base at J, with 17 bases between. CDR3 coding DNA: TGTGCCAGCAGCCCCCAAGGGGGAAGCGAGAACACTGAAGCTTTCTTT. As protein: CASSPQGGSENTEAFF. Looking up the rest from reference TRBV9 and TRBJ1-1 gives the full variable domain: DSGVTQTPKHLITATGQRVTLRCSPRSGDLSVYWYQQSLDQGLQFLIQYYNGEERAKGNILERFSAQQFPDLHSELNLSSLELGDSALYFCASSPQGGSENTEAFFGQGTRLTVV.

Here the CDR3 reads CASSISGDYGYTF. CDR3 sequence (DNA): TGTGCCAGTAGTATATCTGGAGATTATGGCTACACCTTC. This chain links TRBV19 with TRBJ1-2; D gene uncertain. Germline CDR1 and CDR2: LNHDA and SQIVND (reference sequence). The CDR3 extends over 13 amino acids. V was pared by 2 bases and J by 5 bases, with 9 bases between.

The sample holds many counts of this clonotype. The chain carries TRBV6-5 and TRBJ2-1; no definite D call. This CDR3 spans 15 amino acids. In germline, CDR1 is MNHEY, CDR2 SVGAGI. V was pared by 5 bases and J by 0 bases, with 11 bases between. The CDR3 sequence: CASSTGSSSYNEQFF. CDR3 sequence (DNA): TGTGCCAGCAGTACGGGCTCTAGCTCCTACAATGAGCAGTTCTTC.

The chain carries TRBV20-1 and TRBJ2-7; D might be TRBD1 (6 bases). The CDR3 runs 13 residues. V was cut by 1 base and J by 3 bases, with 10 bases left in between. CDR1 and CDR2 (germline): DFQATT, SNEGSKA (reference sequence). The CDR3 nucleotides read TGCAGTGCTAGAGGCAGGACAGACTACGAGCAGTACTTC. Its translation is CSARGRTDYEQYF.

This clonotype was counted at least ten times. V gene TRBV7-2 combines with J gene TRBJ1-1; D ambiguous. The germline CDR1 and CDR2 sequences are SGHTA and FQGNSA. The length of the CDR3 is 12 residues. Deletions cut 3 bases from V and 6 bases from J, with 8 bases between. The CDR3 DNA is TGTGCCAGCAGCTTTATGTACGCTGAAGCTTTCTTT. Its translation: CASSFMYAEAFF.

The chain joins TRBV6-5 to TRBJ1-1; no clear D. Germline V CDR1 and CDR2: MNHEY, SVGAGI. V shed 7 bases and J shed 3 bases, with 18 bases lying between them. The CDR3 consists of 15 residues. In DNA, the CDR3 is TGTGCCAGCACCATTACCCGTGGGGTCCACACTGAAGCTTTCTTT. This translates into CASTITRGVHTEAFF.

The sample holds many counts of this clonotype. The chain's CDR3 is CASSFTGGYYEQYF. The CDR3 DNA is TGCGCCAGCAGCTTCACCGGTGGGTACTACGAGCAGTACTTC. The chain employs TRBV5-1 and TRBJ2-7; D not resolved. Deletions cut 2 bases from V and 3 bases from J, with 12 bases between. Looked up from germline, CDR1 is SGHRS and CDR2 is YFSETQ. The CDR3 extends over 14 amino acids. Combining the CDR3 with reference TRBV5-1 and TRBJ2-7 gives the whole variable domain KAGVTQTPRYLIKTRGQQVTLSCSPISGHRSVSWYQQTPGQGLQFLFEYFSETQRNKGNFPGRFSGRQFSNSRSEMNVSTLELGDSALYLCASSFTGGYYEQYFGPGTRLTVT.

This clonotype was detected only a few times. This chain links TRBV28 with TRBJ2-7; D uncertain. The CDR3 has 16 amino acids. Per germline, CDR1 MDHEN and CDR2 SYDVKM. With 3 bases removed from V and 0 bases from J, the gap between germline ends came to 15 bases. CDR3 in amino acids: CASSLSDIRLSYEQYF. The CDR3 region has the DNA TGTGCCAGCAGTTTGTCAGACATTCGCCTCTCCTACGAGCAGTACTTC.

J is TRBJ2-6 and V is TRBV12-3 or TRBV12-4; 9 nucleotides line up with TRBD1. The V segment lost 5 bases and the J segment 1 base; nucleotides outside the gene matches: 9. The CDR3 consists of 18 residues. CDR3 amino acids: CASSPGTGLPSGANVLTF. In DNA, the CDR3 is TGTGCCAGCAGTCCGGGGACAGGGCTCCCTTCTGGGGCCAACGTCCTGACTTTC.

The chain uses TRBV6-6 and TRBJ2-1; D not certain. V shed 7 bases and J shed 0 bases, with 10 bases lying between them. The CDR3 loop spans 14 amino acids. The germline gives CDR1 MNHNY, CDR2 SVGAGI (reference sequence). The CDR3, as DNA: TGTGCCAGCAACGAGGTTAGCTCCTACAATGAGCAGTTCTTC. Translating it yields CASNEVSSYNEQFF.

Only a few counts were recorded for this clonotype. The genes are TRBV3-1 and TRBJ2-7; D remains ambiguous. The germline V gene encodes CDR1 LGHDT and CDR2 YNNKEL (reference sequence). Trimming left V 4 bases short and J 4 bases short, with 11 bases between. This CDR3 contains 13 residues. CDR3 nucleotide sequence: TGTGCCAGCAGCCCATCGGACGGGTACGAGCAGTACTTC. Amino acids: CASSPSDGYEQYF.